The rows below give T cell receptor beta chains drawn from one sample of a study of CD8 T cells in Susac syndrome. One entry per CDR3 protein results from TCRdb running MiXCR on the immunoSEQ multiplex PCR reads. The sample lists 150,000 to 200,000 distinct CDR3 sequences; approximately 96% were seen once. The sample comprised CD4+ T cells from PBMCs. These receptors all stem from a human donor in good health. The CDR3 runs from the conserved cysteine through the conserved F or W.

cdr3_aa | j_call | v_call
CAWSVRRGYEQYF | TRBJ2-7 | TRBV30
CASSRATQETQYF | TRBJ2-5 | TRBV11-2
CASSFGTGNEKLFF | TRBJ1-4 | TRBV14
CASQKSSNQPQHF | TRBJ1-5 | TRBV2
CASSQDQTSGGAHGELFF | TRBJ2-2 | TRBV4-3
CASSVWASGGADNEQFF | TRBJ2-1 | TRBV9
CASSSAASGNREQFF | TRBJ2-1 | TRBV5-4
CASSRDSPIILHF | TRBJ1-6 | TRBV6-2/TRBV6-3
CASSLTEGLSTDTQYF | TRBJ2-3 | TRBV7-8
CSVEWGDGYTF | TRBJ1-2 | TRBV29-1
CASSPGQGASYEQYF | TRBJ2-7 | TRBV3-1
CASSGDSNEQYF | TRBJ2-7 | TRBV2
CASSVDGNDGYTF | TRBJ1-2 | TRBV9
CASNGAQNSPLHF | TRBJ1-6 | TRBV2
CSARDGLVRNNEQFF | TRBJ2-1 | TRBV20-1
CASSPRQGAHTQYF | TRBJ2-3 | TRBV7-2
CATGTALAGREVQYF | TRBJ2-7 | TRBV18
CATSDPTGQDQYF | TRBJ2-5 | TRBV24-1
CASSITSGTDTQYF | TRBJ2-3 | TRBV7-9
CASSLSGSLNGYTF | TRBJ1-2 | TRBV5-1
CASSARDGAYEQYF | TRBJ2-7 | TRBV9
CATSRGDSTDTQYF | TRBJ2-3 | TRBV4-2
CAWSERANTGELFF | TRBJ2-2 | TRBV30